The next 15 T cell receptor beta chains were all read from a single sample in a study of blood T cell repertoires in COVID-19. The table came from immunoSEQ multiplex PCR; TCRdb's copy has only in-frame clones and leaves some out. This table has fewer than 400,000 clones, more than 70% appearing once. Sequenced material: peripheral blood. The receptors here all came from a man under 40 with active or convalescent COVID-19.

This chain uses TRBV30 with TRBJ1-2, with no clear D. Trimming shortened V by 2 bases and J by 6 bases, and 7 bases separated the two germline ends. In germline, CDR1 is GTSNPN, CDR2 SVGIG (reference sequence). CDR3 length: 11 residues. In nucleotides, the CDR3 is TGTGCCTGGAGTCCCTCCCATGGCTACACCTTC. Its protein is CAWSPSHGYTF.

This clone was recorded only once. The chain employs TRBV7-9 and TRBJ2-3; 10 bases align to TRBD1. The CDR3 is 16 residues long. The V gene end was trimmed by 6 bases and the J gene end by 1 base; junction bases not matched to a gene: 7. Germline-derived CDR1 and CDR2 are SEHNR and FQNEAQ (reference sequence). CDR3 bases: TGTGCCAGCAGGCCTACCGGGACAGGGGGCACAGATACGCAGTATTTT. Amino acid sequence: CASRPTGTGGTDTQYF.

This clone was detected only a few times. The chain has TRBV11-1 and TRBJ2-7; perhaps TRBD1 as D (6 bases). Germline V gene data show CDR1 as SGHAT and CDR2 as FQDESV (reference sequence). The V end lost 0 bases, the J end lost 2 bases, and 14 bases lay between the germline ends. The CDR3 length is 16 residues. As DNA, the CDR3 is TGTGCCAGCAGCTTAGCGGGGACAACAACAACCTACGAGCAGTACTTC. This sequence encodes CASSLAGTTTTYEQYF. Looking up the rest from reference TRBV11-1 and TRBJ2-7 gives the full variable domain: EAEVAQSPRYKITEKSQAVAFWCDPISGHATLYWYRQILGQGPELLVQFQDESVVDDSQLPKDRFSAERLKGVDSTLKIQPAELGDSAMYLCASSLAGTTTTYEQYFGPGTRLTVT.

CDR3 nucleotide sequence: TGTGCCAGCAGCGTAGCGGGGACTACTACCCCGAACACCGGGGAGCTGTTTTTT. Translation: CASSVAGTTTPNTGELFF. The chain links TRBV9 to TRBJ2-2; 7 bases are a match to TRBD2. V was pared by 0 bases and J by 0 bases, with 8 bases of the junction left unmatched. Per the germline V gene, CDR1 is SGDLS and CDR2 is YYNGEE. CDR3 length equals 18 residues.

The chain employs TRBV7-2 and TRBJ2-7; the match to TRBD2 covers 13 bases. The CDR3 is 15 residues long. V was pared by 4 bases and J by 3 bases, with 3 bases of the junction left unmatched. CDR1 and CDR2 from the germline V gene are SGHTA and FQGNSA. CDR3 bases: TGTGCCAGCAGCTCGACTAGCGGGAGGCTCTACGAGCAGTACTTC. Its protein is CASSSTSGRLYEQYF.

This chain links TRBV5-5 with TRBJ2-3; D unresolved. The CDR3 consists of 15 residues. V was shortened by 2 bases and J by 1 base, with 11 bases between the two germline ends. Germline V CDR1 and CDR2: SGHKS, YYEKEE (reference sequence). The CDR3 protein is CASSFSVSRTDTQYF. The CDR3 region has the DNA TGTGCCAGCAGCTTCTCTGTTAGTCGCACAGATACGCAGTATTTT.

In its sample, this clone was seen a few times. The gene calls are TRBV11-3 and TRBJ2-1; D might be TRBD2 (6 bases). CDR1 is SGHNT, CDR2 YENEEA, per germline. The CDR3 spans 15 residues. V lost 4 bases, J lost 5 bases, and 15 bases lay in between. The CDR3 DNA is TGTGCCAGCAGCTCCGGAGAGGGACTCAACAATGAGCAGTTCTTC. It codes for CASSSGEGLNNEQFF.

This chain uses TRBV6-5 with TRBJ1-2; D is undetermined. V lost 0 bases, J lost 5 bases, and 16 bases lay in between. The CDR3 extends over 16 amino acids. CDR1 MNHEY and CDR2 SVGAGI come from the germline V gene. The DNA for the CDR3 is TGTGCCAGCAGTTACTCATACGCGCGGCAGACGTATGGCTACACCTTC. Amino acids: CASSYSYARQTYGYTF.

The chain recombines TRBV5-3 with TRBJ2-7; a possible D gene is TRBD1 (5 bases). TRBV5-3 counts as an open reading frame of uncertain function. This CDR3 region has 14 residues. V lost 4 bases and J 4 bases, leaving 15 bases between the germline ends. The CDR3 protein is CARSPGADGYEQYF. In nucleotides, the CDR3 is TGTGCCAGAAGCCCTGGGGCAGACGGTTACGAGCAGTACTTC.

This clone was seen a handful of times. The gene calls are TRBV7-2 and TRBJ1-6; 7 bases map to TRBD1. Looked up from germline, CDR1 is SGHTA and CDR2 is FQGNSA. V shed 8 bases, J shed 4 bases, and the junction held 8 bases outside the gene matches. CDR3 length: 15 amino acids. The chain's CDR3 is CASLLSGQYNSPLHF. The CDR3 DNA reads as TGTGCCAGCCTCCTCTCGGGACAGTATAATTCACCCCTCCACTTT. Using reference TRBV7-2 and TRBJ1-6 for the parts outside the CDR3, the full variable domain is GAGVSQSPSNKVTEKGKDVELRCDPISGHTALYWYRQSLGQGLEFLIYFQGNSAPDKSGLPSDRFSAERTGGSVSTLTIQRTQQEDSAVYLCASLLSGQYNSPLHFGNGTRLTVT.

This clone was seen just once. J is TRBJ2-1 and V is TRBV7-3, with 9 positions matching TRBD2. The junction had 8 bases not matched to a gene; V was cut back by 3 bases and J by 5 bases. Germline lookup yields CDR1 SGHTA and CDR2 FQGTGA. The CDR3 is 16 residues long. CDR3 region: CASSFPERGVNNEQFF. The CDR3 DNA sequence: TGTGCCAGCAGCTTCCCCGAGCGGGGGGTAAACAATGAGCAGTTCTTC.

The rearrangement joins TRBV4-1 to TRBJ1-6, with D unclear. CDR3 length equals 17 residues. Between the trimmed V and J ends, which lost 5 bases and 0 bases, there was a span of 14 bases. Germline V gene lookup returns CDR1 MGHRA and CDR2 YSYEKL. CDR3 nucleotide sequence: TGCGCCAGCAGCGAAGTGGACGGGAGCTCCTATAATTCACCCCTCCACTTT. It codes for CASSEVDGSSYNSPLHF.

The chain uses TRBV5-1 and TRBJ2-1; 11 nucleotides agree with TRBD1. CDR3 length: 15 residues. Looked up from germline, CDR1 is SGHRS and CDR2 is YFSETQ. V dropped 4 bases and J dropped 4; count of bases not matched to a gene: 4. This chain's CDR3 is CASSAGTGGYNEQFF. The CDR3 DNA reads TGCGCCAGCAGCGCCGGGACAGGGGGGTACAATGAGCAGTTCTTC.

This clone was seen a handful of times. The chain combines TRBV4-3 with TRBJ2-7, with D perhaps matching TRBD1 (5 bases). The CDR3 sequence is 14 residues long. Germline-derived CDR1 and CDR2 are LGHNA and YSLEER. V was shortened by 1 base and J by 3 bases, with 10 bases between the two germline ends. The CDR3 nucleotides read TGCGCCAGCAGCCAAGGGACAAGAAACTACGAGCAGTACTTC. It encodes CASSQGTRNYEQYF.

V gene TRBV9 combines with J gene TRBJ1-6; D not certain. V was clipped by 3 bases and J by 13 bases, with 20 bases between them. The length of the CDR3 is 15 residues. Germline V gene lookup returns CDR1 SGDLS and CDR2 YYNGEE. CDR3 nucleotide sequence: TGTGCCAGCAGCGACGGACGTACGCCCAGCGGGCCCCTCCACTTT. Translated, it gives CASSDGRTPSGPLHF.